Below, 15 T cell receptor beta chains from the same sample are listed, as sequenced in a study of CD8+CD57+ T cells in acquired aplastic anemia. Sequencing was done on patients that had shown CD8+CD57+ cell expansion by flow cytometry. The study profiled TCR beta VDJ and CDR3 using genomic DNA as template. TCRdb redid the calling of the reads with MiXCR, one entry per CDR3 protein. The table shows about 200,000 distinct CDR3 sequences, with under 55% occurring only once. The sequencing sample was made of sorted CD4+, CD8+, or CD8+CD57+ T cells (not recorded which) from PBMCs. Every receptor here comes from a human donor with aplastic anemia.

This clonotype appeared a single time. The chain is built from TRBV20-1 and TRBJ1-4; 8 bases are shared with TRBD1. This CDR3 is 15 amino acids long. CDR1 and CDR2 from the germline V gene are DFQATT and SNEGSKA (reference sequence). The V segment lost 1 base and the J segment 5 bases; nucleotides outside the gene matches: 6. CDR3 loop: CSARGGTGGNEKLFF. CDR3 coding DNA: TGCAGTGCTAGAGGAGGGACAGGCGGAAATGAAAAACTGTTTTTT.

This chain joins TRBV15 and TRBJ2-3, with D maybe TRBD2 (6 bases). Germline V gene lookup returns CDR1 LNHNV and CDR2 YYDKDF (reference sequence). V was trimmed by 0 bases and J by 0 bases, leaving 10 bases between them. This CDR3 has 16 residues. DNA for the CDR3: TGTGCCACCAGCAGAGAAGGGACTCGGAGCACAGATACGCAGTATTTT. It encodes CATSREGTRSTDTQYF. The full variable domain, rest sourced from reference TRBV15 and TRBJ2-3, is DAMVIQNPRYQVTQFGKPVTLSCSQTLNHNVMYWYQQKSSQAPKLLFHYYDKDFNNEADTPDNFQSRRPNTSFCFLDIRSPGLGDTAMYLCATSREGTRSTDTQYFGPGTRLTVL.

This clonotype was seen many times. V gene TRBV20-1 combines with J gene TRBJ1-5, with D unresolved. Germline V gives CDR1 DFQATT, CDR2 SNEGSKA (reference sequence). The CDR3 runs to 12 residues. The CDR3 loop reads CSIRTSNQPQHF. In DNA, the CDR3 is TGCAGCATCCGGACGTCCAATCAGCCCCAGCATTTT.

This chain uses TRBV19 with TRBJ2-1; D not certain. V was trimmed by 5 bases and J by 7 bases, leaving 18 bases between them. CDR1 and CDR2 (germline): LNHDA, SQIVND (reference sequence). The CDR3 consists of 15 residues. CDR3 DNA: TGTGCCAGTAGTGGAGATTTAGCTTGGTCAAATGAGCAGTTCTTC. Amino acids: CASSGDLAWSNEQFF.

This clonotype appeared a few times. CDR3 region: CASSASRDRVFQPQHF. In DNA, the CDR3 is TGTGCCAGCAGTGCAAGCCGGGACAGGGTTTTTCAGCCCCAGCATTTT. V usage is TRBV28 and J usage is TRBJ1-5, with 9 bases fitting TRBD1. Trimming at V came to 5 bases and at J to 6 bases, leaving 11 bases not matched to a gene. The CDR3 extends over 16 amino acids. CDR1 MDHEN and CDR2 SYDVKM come from the germline V gene.

For this clonotype: At one end the junction does not follow the germline gene, possibly because of a read error. This chain links TRBV2 with TRBJ2-1; D might be TRBD1 (5 bases). CDR1 is SNHLY and CDR2 is FYNNEI in the germline V gene. The CDR3 loop spans 14 amino acids. The CDR3 DNA is TGTGCCAGCAGGTTGCCAGGGATCGATAATGAGCAGTCCTTC. It specifies CASRLPGIDNEQSF.

The CDR3 region is CASSRILDSLNYGYTF. CDR3 bases: TGTGCCAGCAGCCGAATCTTGGACAGCCTGAACTATGGCTACACCTTC. V usage is TRBV5-5 and J usage is TRBJ1-2; a possible D gene is TRBD1 (6 bases). This CDR3 is built from 16 residues. Germline V gene data show CDR1 as SGHKS and CDR2 as YYEKEE (reference sequence). V was cut by 4 bases and J by 2 bases, with 18 bases left in between. The full variable domain, in which reference TRBV5-5 and TRBJ1-2 provide the parts outside the CDR3, is DAGVTQSPTHLIKTRGQQVTLRCSPISGHKSVSWYQQVLGQGPQFIFQYYEKEERGRGNFPDRFSARQFPNYSSELNVNALLLGDSALYLCASSRILDSLNYGYTFGSGTRLTVV.

CDR3 sequence (DNA): TGTGCCAGCAGCGTACAGGGGGCCCTAAATGAGCAGTTCTTC. This gives the protein CASSVQGALNEQFF. The chain recombines TRBV7-9 with TRBJ2-3; 9 bases line up with TRBD1. The J call is doubtful: the DNA matches TRBJ2-1 better. Looked up from germline, CDR1 is SEHNR and CDR2 is FQNEAQ (reference sequence). The CDR3 runs to 14 residues.

The CDR3 sequence is CASVRGADTDTQYF. DNA of the CDR3: TGTGCCAGCGTACGAGGGGCGGACACAGATACGCAGTATTTT. The chain employs TRBV6-1 and TRBJ2-3, with D possibly being TRBD1 or TRBD2 (5 bases each). This CDR3 has 14 amino acids. Germline V gene sequence: CDR1 MNHNS, CDR2 SASEGT. V shed 8 bases and J shed 2 bases, with 14 bases lying between them.

The V call is TRBV30, the J call TRBJ1-6; D call uncertain. V was clipped by 0 bases and J by 9 bases, with 6 bases between them. This CDR3 has 12 amino acids. CDR1 is GTSNPN, CDR2 SVGIG, per germline (reference sequence). This CDR3 reads CAWSVIGSPLHF. CDR3 nucleotides: TGTGCCTGGAGTGTGATTGGTTCACCCCTCCACTTT.

This clonotype was seen many times. Compared with germline, one end of the junction differs, possibly owing to a read error. In DNA, the CDR3 is TGCAGTGCTAGAGAAACCGCGGAAATAGCGGGGGGGCCGGTCTTC. It translates to CSARETAEIAGGPVF. This rearrangement joins TRBV20-1 to TRBJ2-1, with 11 bases fitting TRBD2. CDR3 length equals 15 residues. Germline V gene data show CDR1 as DFQATT and CDR2 as SNEGSKA (reference sequence).

The J gene is TRBJ2-3, the V gene TRBV24-1; 7 bases map to TRBD1. V trimming: 3 bases; J trimming: 5 bases; junction bases outside the gene matches: 4. In germline, CDR1 is KGHDR, CDR2 SFDVKD. The CDR3 runs 14 residues. The CDR3 DNA reads as TGTGCCACCAGTGATGACAGGGATCAAGATACGCAGTATTTT. It translates to CATSDDRDQDTQYF.

The rearrangement joins TRBV15 to TRBJ2-7; 7 bases align to TRBD1. The CDR3 is 13 amino acids. Germline CDR1 is LNHNV and CDR2 is YYDKDF (reference sequence). Trimming cost V 5 bases and J 5 bases; bases outside gene matches: 6. The CDR3: CATSVQTGDEQYF. Here the CDR3 DNA reads TGTGCCACCAGCGTACAAACAGGGGACGAGCAGTACTTC.

The chain couples TRBV30 to TRBJ1-6, with D unresolved. Between the trimmed V and J ends, which lost 3 bases and 14 bases, there was a span of 14 bases. Looked up from germline, CDR1 is GTSNPN and CDR2 is SVGIG (reference sequence). The CDR3 is made up of 12 amino acids. CDR3 region: CAWSRRRSTLHF. The DNA of the CDR3 is TGTGCCTGGAGCCGACGGCGATCAACCCTCCACTTT.

This clonotype was found many times. The gene calls are TRBV10-1 and TRBJ2-1; D call uncertain. Between the trimmed V and J ends, which lost 0 bases and 10 bases, there was a span of 10 bases. There are 13 residues in the CDR3. Germline V gene lookup returns CDR1 WNHNN and CDR2 SYGVQD (reference sequence). The CDR3 sequence is CASSESRAKEQFF. CDR3 nucleotides: TGCGCCAGCAGTGAGTCTAGGGCAAAGGAGCAGTTCTTC.